The 26 T cell receptor beta chains below were found in one sample sequenced in a study of memory CD4+ T cells and cytomegalovirus serostatus. Single viable CD3+CD4+CD8-CD45RO+ cells were sorted as the memory CD4+ T cells. Profiled with immunoSEQ multiplex PCR; TCRdb holds only in-frame clones, not every one. The table shows approximately 52,000 clones, with roughly 78% occurring only once. Sequenced sample: memory CD4+ T cells from blood. Receptors originate from an adult in good health and CMV-seronegative.

The chain links TRBV27 to TRBJ2-3, with D perhaps matching TRBD2 (6 bases). CDR3 length equals 14 residues. V was pared by 6 bases and J by 9 bases, with 19 bases between. Germline assignment: CDR1 MNHEY and CDR2 SMNVEV (reference sequence). The CDR3 DNA reads as TGTGCCAGCAGGCGAACCCCCGTTGCGGGGACGCAGTATTTT. Translation: CASRRTPVAGTQYF.

V usage is TRBV6-5 and J usage is TRBJ2-1; 8 bases align to TRBD2. The CDR3 consists of 15 residues. Germline V gene sequence: CDR1 MNHEY, CDR2 SVGAGI. The V and J ends lost 6 bases and 1 base, in that order; junction bases with no gene match: 5. The CDR3 is CASSRGGSSYNEQFF. The CDR3 bases are TGTGCCAGCAGCCGCGGGGGGTCTTCCTACAATGAGCAGTTCTTC.

This clone has a single count. This sequence joins TRBV6-1 and TRBJ1-2, with D possibly matching TRBD1 (6 bases). With 5 bases removed from V and 5 bases from J, the gap between germline ends came to 6 bases. Germline CDR1 and CDR2: MNHNS and SASEGT. The CDR3 has 11 residues. For the CDR3, the DNA is TGTGCCAGCAGTACAGGGTATGGCTACACCTTC. Protein: CASSTGYGYTF.

The J gene is TRBJ1-1, the V gene TRBV2; D not resolved. Trimming stripped 8 bases from V and 0 bases from J, with 13 bases between. Germline V lookup: CDR1 SNHLY, CDR2 FYNNEI. The CDR3 runs 14 residues. The CDR3 DNA reads as TGTGCCAGCTGCGTAGGCCGTCTGAACACTGAAGCTTTCTTT. Translated: CASCVGRLNTEAFF.

The chain is built from TRBV7-8 and TRBJ2-7; D is uncertain. The CDR3 is 13 amino acids. V dropped 5 bases and J dropped 4 bases, with 12 bases sitting between them. Per germline, CDR1 SGHVS and CDR2 FQNEAQ. As DNA, the CDR3 is TGTGCCAGCAGCCCCGGCCCACAGTACGAGCAGTACTTC. Residues: CASSPGPQYEQYF.

This rearrangement joins TRBV6-1 to TRBJ1-5, with a weak D call TRBD1 (5 bases). V was trimmed by 6 bases and J by 3 bases, leaving 9 bases between them. The germline gives CDR1 MNHNS, CDR2 SASEGT. This CDR3 has 13 amino acids. CDR3 protein: CASRGGVNQPQHF. The CDR3 DNA is TGTGCCAGCAGGGGGGGGGTCAATCAGCCCCAGCATTTT.

This clone is medium-sized by share. The chain joins TRBV6-5 to TRBJ1-6; D may be TRBD1 (5 bases). Germline CDR1 is MNHEY and CDR2 is SVGAGI. V was trimmed by 10 bases and J by 7 bases, leaving 11 bases between them. This CDR3 comprises 12 residues. Here the CDR3 reads CATRRGNSPLHF. The CDR3, as DNA: TGTGCCACTCGTCGGGGGAATTCACCCCTCCACTTT.

The chain is built from TRBV5-1 and TRBJ1-1; TRBD1 matches 9 bases. CDR3 length: 16 residues. Germline CDR1 and CDR2: SGHRS and YFSETQ. Trimming cost V 0 bases and J 6 bases; bases outside gene matches: 9. The CDR3 nucleotides are TGCGCCAGCAGCTTGGTACAGGGGGCTATTCGGGCTGAAGCTTTCTTT. Encoded protein: CASSLVQGAIRAEAFF.

V usage is TRBV5-4 and J usage is TRBJ1-2, with D uncertain. V was clipped by 0 bases and J by 4 bases, with 10 bases between them. This CDR3 region has 14 residues. Per germline, CDR1 SGHNT and CDR2 YYREEE (reference sequence). This chain's CDR3 is CASSLGRQGYGYTF. Here the CDR3 DNA reads TGTGCCAGCAGCTTGGGACGGCAAGGCTATGGCTACACCTTC.

J is TRBJ2-2 and V is TRBV2; no reliable D call. The germline V and J ends were trimmed by 8 bases and 0 bases, with 10 bases remaining between them. The germline V gene encodes CDR1 SNHLY and CDR2 FYNNEI. The CDR3 length is 14 residues. CDR3 protein: CASRRITNTGELFF. The CDR3 DNA is TGTGCCAGCCGGAGAATTACGAACACCGGGGAGCTGTTTTTT.

This clone counts as medium-sized. The chain couples TRBV29-1 to TRBJ1-1; 7 bases are shared with TRBD1. The germline V gene has CDR1 SQVTM and CDR2 ANQGSEA. CDR3 length equals 13 residues. Trimming removed 8 bases from V and 1 base from J; junction bases left unmatched: 7. The CDR3 coding sequence is TGCAGCTTTGTACGACAGGGGAACACTGAAGCTTTCTTT. It is translated as CSFVRQGNTEAFF.

The chain joins TRBV2 to TRBJ1-4; 10 nucleotides align to TRBD1. This CDR3 is built from 16 residues. Germline V CDR1 and CDR2: SNHLY, FYNNEI. The ends lost 5 bases at V and 6 bases at J; junction bases unmatched: 9. The DNA for the CDR3 is TGTGCCAGCAGTTTTTATCCGGGACAGGGGTATGAAAAACTGTTTTTT. It is translated as CASSFYPGQGYEKLFF.

The chain links TRBV30 to TRBJ1-1; a weak D match, TRBD1 (5 bases). Germline loops: CDR1 GTSNPN, CDR2 SVGIG (reference sequence). The CDR3 is made up of 12 amino acids. V lost 8 bases to trimming and J lost 5 bases, with 15 bases between them. The CDR3 protein is CAVDQGLTEAFF. CDR3 bases: TGTGCCGTCGATCAGGGCCTAACTGAAGCTTTCTTT.

V gene TRBV2 combines with J gene TRBJ1-1; no definite D call. The CDR3 totals 12 residues. From germline, CDR1 is SNHLY and CDR2 FYNNEI. V lost 5 bases, J lost 4 bases, and 8 bases lay in between. DNA of the CDR3: TGTGCCAGCAGTCTCACCGGCACTGAAGCTTTCTTT. This sequence encodes CASSLTGTEAFF.

CDR3 region: CASSPPTGVEQYF. The DNA of the CDR3 is TGTGCCAGCTCACCCCCGACAGGGGTCGAGCAGTACTTC. The chain employs TRBV18 and TRBJ2-7; TRBD1 agrees at 8 bases. The CDR3 totals 13 residues. Unmatched junction bases numbered 4, after V lost 3 bases and J lost 6 bases. CDR1 and CDR2 (germline): KGHSH, LQKENI.

V gene TRBV11-2 combines with J gene TRBJ2-5; D gene unclear. Trimming shortened V by 1 base and J by 2 bases, and 8 bases separated the two germline ends. The CDR3 is 14 amino acids. Per germline, CDR1 SGHAT and CDR2 FQNNGV. Written as DNA, the CDR3 is TGTGCCAGCAGCTTAGGGGCCAGACAAGAGACCCAGTACTTC. The encoded protein is CASSLGARQETQYF.

The chain combines TRBV19 with TRBJ2-5, with 11 positions matching TRBD2. Germline V lookup: CDR1 LNHDA, CDR2 SQIVND (reference sequence). The V gene end was trimmed by 5 bases and the J gene end by 1 base; junction bases not matched to a gene: 6. The CDR3 is made up of 16 amino acids. The CDR3 sequence: CASSPWTSGPQETQYF. CDR3 in DNA: TGTGCCAGTAGTCCGTGGACTAGCGGGCCCCAAGAGACCCAGTACTTC.

J is TRBJ2-3 and V is TRBV10-3, with 10 bases identical to TRBD2. The CDR3 runs 16 residues. V gave up 8 bases and J gave up 0 bases; unmatched junction bases: 8. Per the germline V gene, CDR1 is ENHRY and CDR2 is SYGVKD. CDR3 in amino acids: CAIGAGGRTSTDTQYF. The CDR3 DNA reads as TGTGCCATCGGAGCGGGAGGGAGGACTAGCACAGATACGCAGTATTTT.

This clone appeared a single time. The genes are TRBV4-3 and TRBJ1-4, with a tentative D call TRBD1 (6 bases). Trimming removed 0 bases at V and 7 bases at J, with 12 bases between. CDR1 is LGHNA, CDR2 YSLEER, per germline. CDR3 length: 15 residues. CDR3 protein: CASSQDTGTGEKLFF. DNA of the CDR3: TGCGCCAGCAGCCAAGACACAGGGACGGGTGAAAAACTGTTTTTT.

This clone was recorded a few times. The chain joins TRBV7-5 to TRBJ1-5. TRBV7-5 is designated a pseudogene. CDR3 length: 15 residues. The CDR3 coding sequence is TGTGCCCCTCGGGAGGACCTAAAGGGGGGTCAGCCCCAGCATTTT. This codes for CAPREDLKGGQPQHF.

V usage is TRBV5-6 and J usage is TRBJ1-2; no clear D gene. Looked up from germline, CDR1 is SGHDT and CDR2 is YYEEEE. V was shortened by 3 bases and J by 6 bases, with 12 bases between the two germline ends. The CDR3 extends over 13 amino acids. CDR3 residues: CASSSDLTHGYTF. CDR3 DNA sequence: TGTGCCAGCAGCTCCGACTTAACTCATGGCTACACCTTC.

This clone has a single count. J is TRBJ1-3 and V is TRBV5-4; D call uncertain. CDR1 and CDR2 (germline): SGHNT, YYREEE (reference sequence). The CDR3 contains 13 residues. V lost 0 bases, J lost 3 bases, and 4 bases lay in between. CDR3 loop: CASSLVGGNTIYF. CDR3 bases: TGTGCCAGCAGCTTGGTGGGTGGAAACACCATATATTTT. Filled out from reference TRBV5-4 and TRBJ1-3, the complete variable domain reads ETGVTQSPTHLIKTRGQQVTLRCSSQSGHNTVSWYQQALGQGPQFIFQYYREEENGRGNFPPRFSGLQFPNYSSELNVNALELDDSALYLCASSLVGGNTIYFGEGSWLTVV.

The chain joins TRBV11-3 to TRBJ2-7; D unclear. Looked up from germline, CDR1 is SGHNT and CDR2 is YENEEA. The ends were cut back, 5 bases at V and 0 bases at J, with 14 bases in the middle. The CDR3 consists of 15 residues. The CDR3 coding sequence is TGTGCCAGCAGCCCAGTCCATGGATTCTCCTACGAGCAGTACTTC. Amino acids: CASSPVHGFSYEQYF.

The J gene is TRBJ1-1, the V gene TRBV6-5; TRBD1 is a possible D gene (5 bases). The CDR3 sequence is 13 residues long. V lost 7 bases, J lost 4 bases, and 13 bases lay in between. Germline V gives CDR1 MNHEY, CDR2 SVGAGI. CDR3 sequence (DNA): TGTGCCAGCACCCCGGGGCTAAGCACTGAAGCTTTCTTT. The encoded protein is CASTPGLSTEAFF.

The V and J genes are TRBV10-3 and TRBJ2-2; D might be TRBD2 (6 bases). This CDR3 spans 15 amino acids. V dropped 3 bases and J dropped 5 bases, with 13 bases sitting between them. Germline CDR1 is ENHRY and CDR2 is SYGVKD. CDR3 bases: TGTGCCATCAGTGAATCTGGGCGGGATACCGGGGAGCTGTTTTTT. Its protein is CAISESGRDTGELFF.

The chain uses TRBV19 and TRBJ2-1, with 9 bases matching TRBD2. The germline CDR1 and CDR2 sequences are LNHDA and SQIVND (reference sequence). The CDR3 consists of 17 residues. Trimming cost V 8 bases and J 9 bases; bases outside gene matches: 20. CDR3 sequence reads: CASGSPVGTSSKGEQFF. The CDR3 region has the DNA TGTGCCAGTGGCTCTCCCGTAGGGACTAGCTCTAAGGGTGAGCAGTTCTTC.